The subject of this entry is one TCR beta chain. This sample is drawn from a study of blood T cell repertoires in COVID-19. Study details: The United States, Italy and Spain supplied acute and convalescent COVID-19 samples. T cells, B-cell-depleted T cells, or PBMCs provided the cDNA or gDNA that served as material.

The CDR3 runs 12 residues. Germline CDR1 reads SGHDT; CDR2 reads YYEEEE. Deletions cut 3 bases from V and 2 bases from J, with 6 bases between. Authors' analysis steps: Estimation of nucleated cell counts was performed using reference gene primer amplification. Some clones are missing from TCRdb's copy, which holds only in-frame ones; the method was immunoSEQ multiplex PCR. V, J and clone size were drawn from that table, and D and trimming were deduced from the DNA. The table has some 180,000 clones, 76% seen once. V is TRBV5-6 and J is TRBJ2-7; D is perhaps TRBD1 (5 bases). The sequence derives from a woman between 45 and 60 years old with active or convalescent COVID-19. Sequencing input: peripheral blood. The CDR3 DNA sequence: TGTGCCAGCAGCTCAGGGCCCTACGAGCAGTACTTC. Translating gives CASSSGPYEQYF. Drawing the rest from reference TRBV5-6 and TRBJ2-7, the complete variable domain is DAGVTQSPTHLIKTRGQQVTLRCSPKSGHDTVSWYQQALGQGPQFIFQYYEEEERQRGNFPDRFSGHQFPNYSSELNVNALLLGDSALYLCASSSGPYEQYFGPGTRLTVT.